Below are 27 T cell receptor beta chains sequenced from a single sample in a study of response to subunit inactivated influenza vaccine. TCRdb used MiXCR to reprocess the RT-PCR reads, holding one entry per CDR3 protein. The sample shows 200,000 to 250,000 distinct CDR3 sequences, 9% to 15% of them seen only once. Specimen: non-naive T cells sorted from PBMCs, collected roughly 15 days before vaccination. The receptors come from a man in his fifties who received an inactivated influenza vaccine.

The CDR3 DNA reads as TGCGCCAGCAGTCCAAAAGGGACTAGCGGTACCTACGAGCAGTACTTC. It codes for CASSPKGTSGTYEQYF. This sequence joins TRBV5-1 and TRBJ2-7; 11 nucleotides match TRBD2. V was clipped by 5 bases and J by 2 bases; unmatched bases: 9. The CDR3 has 16 amino acids. Germline lookup yields CDR1 SGHRS and CDR2 YFSETQ.

The chain joins TRBV29-1 to TRBJ2-7; the match to TRBD1 covers 7 bases. The CDR3 has 14 amino acids. V gave up 4 bases and J gave up 1 base; unmatched junction bases: 7. CDR1 is SQVTM, CDR2 ANQGSEA, per germline. The CDR3 DNA is TGCAGCGTTGCAGGGGGTAAAGGATCCTACGAGCAGTACTTC. It codes for CSVAGGKGSYEQYF.

This clonotype has ten or more counts. The rearrangement uses TRBV20-1 and TRBJ2-7; D uncertain. CDR1 DFQATT and CDR2 SNEGSKA come from the germline V gene (reference sequence). V lost 0 bases, J lost 4 bases, and 13 bases lay in between. CDR3 length equals 14 residues. The CDR3, as DNA: TGCAGTGCTAGAGATGTGGCTAGTTCTTACGAGCAGTACTTC. It specifies CSARDVASSYEQYF.

The table lists this clonotype with a few counts. The chain is built from TRBV19 and TRBJ2-1; D remains ambiguous. V was clipped by 4 bases and J by 11 bases, with 9 bases between them. This CDR3 is 11 amino acids long. Germline loops: CDR1 LNHDA, CDR2 SQIVND (reference sequence). The CDR3 protein is CASSTSSKQFF. The CDR3 nucleotides read TGTGCCAGTAGTACCAGTTCGAAGCAGTTCTTC.

Relative to its sample, this clonotype is medium-sized. V is TRBV7-9 and J is TRBJ1-4; the D is unclear. V lost 8 bases to trimming and J lost 8 bases, with 15 bases between them. The CDR3 consists of 13 residues. In germline, CDR1 is SEHNR, CDR2 FQNEAQ (reference sequence). The DNA of the CDR3 is TGTGCCAGCGCCGAAGTTGGCGACGAAAAACTGTTTTTT. This codes for CASAEVGDEKLFF.

The chain combines TRBV18 with TRBJ1-2; D is ambiguous. This CDR3 has 13 amino acids. Trimming took off 3 bases at V and 4 bases at J, with 9 bases between the two ends. Germline V gives CDR1 KGHSH, CDR2 LQKENI. The CDR3 reads CASSPGRTYGYTF. The CDR3 region has the DNA TGTGCCAGCTCACCCGGACGGACCTATGGCTACACCTTC.

This clonotype was detected a few times. The chain combines TRBV21-1 with TRBJ2-7; TRBD2, the table's D call, was not compared with the DNA. TRBV21-1 is marked as a pseudogene. The CDR3 has 16 residues. The CDR3, as DNA: TGTGCCAGCAGCATCCCCCCGCTGTACAGGTCCTACGAGCAGTACTTC. This codes for CASSIPPLYRSYEQYF.

The rearrangement uses TRBV6-1 and TRBJ2-4; D is possibly TRBD1 or TRBD2 (5 bases each). The CDR3 spans 13 residues. Trimming removed 6 bases at V and 8 bases at J, with 14 bases between. Per germline, CDR1 MNHNS and CDR2 SASEGT. As DNA, the CDR3 is TGTGCCAGCAGGAGAGGGACGGGTTACATTCAGTACTTC. Residues: CASRRGTGYIQYF.

The V gene is TRBV20-1, the J gene TRBJ2-3; 7 bases agree with TRBD1. CDR3 size: 14 residues. Germline V gene data show CDR1 as DFQATT and CDR2 as SNEGSKA (reference sequence). V gave up 5 bases and J gave up 7 bases; unmatched junction bases: 12. CDR3 nucleotides: TGCAGTGCTCATAAAACAGGGGTTAGGCATACGCAGTATTTT. Residues: CSAHKTGVRHTQYF.

This clonotype showed up just a few times. The DNA of the CDR3 is TGCGCCAGCAGCCGAGGGACAGGGGGCGTGGCGTCCTACGAGCAGTACTTC. Protein sequence: CASSRGTGGVASYEQYF. The chain couples TRBV5-1 to TRBJ2-7; TRBD1 matches 12 bases. The CDR3 has 17 amino acids. The junction had 9 bases not matched to a gene; V was cut back by 4 bases and J by 1 base. Per the germline V gene, CDR1 is SGHRS and CDR2 is YFSETQ.

This clonotype was seen more than once but under ten times. J is TRBJ1-6 and V is TRBV12-3 or TRBV12-4, with no clear D. V lost 2 bases to trimming and J lost 7 bases, with 6 bases between them. The CDR3 sequence is 13 residues long. The CDR3 DNA reads TGTGCCAGCAGTTTAAGGGCAAATTCACCCCTCCACTTT. Translation gives CASSLRANSPLHF.

V gene TRBV7-9 combines with J gene TRBJ2-7; possible D gene TRBD2, 5 bases. CDR3 length: 13 amino acids. Deletions cut 5 bases from V and 1 base from J, with 9 bases between. CDR1 SEHNR and CDR2 FQNEAQ come from the germline V gene (reference sequence). CDR3 nucleotide sequence: TGTGCCAGCAGCATCGCGGGTTCCTACGAGCAGTACTTC. Encoded protein: CASSIAGSYEQYF. The whole variable domain, filled in from reference TRBV7-9 and TRBJ2-7, reads DTGVSQNPRHKITKRGQNVTFRCDPISEHNRLYWYRQTLGQGPEFLTYFQNEAQLEKSRLLSDRFSAERPKGSFSTLEIQRTEQGDSAMYLCASSIAGSYEQYFGPGTRLTVT.

J is TRBJ2-7 and V is TRBV28, with D unclear. The CDR3 covers 13 residues. Germline CDR1 and CDR2: MDHEN and SYDVKM. The V gene lost 4 bases and the J gene lost 6 bases, with 13 bases spanning the gap. The CDR3 DNA sequence: TGTGCCAGCAGTTCTTTCGTGGTGGGCGAGCAGTACTTC. Its translation is CASSSFVVGEQYF.

This clonotype was observed a few times. The V gene is TRBV12-3 or TRBV12-4, the J gene TRBJ1-3; D not certain. The CDR3 sequence is 13 residues long. V lost 2 bases, J lost 6 bases, and 8 bases lay in between. In DNA, the CDR3 is TGTGCCAGCAGTTTAAGAAATTCAAACACCATATATTTT. This gives the protein CASSLRNSNTIYF.

With respect to this clonotype: This may be a read error, as it is one base from a much larger clone. The V call is TRBV20-1, the J call TRBJ1-1, with D possibly being TRBD1 (6 bases). The CDR3 runs 14 residues. Germline CDR1 and CDR2: DFQATT and SNEGSKA (reference sequence). V lost 2 bases to trimming and J lost 0 bases, with 10 bases between them. The CDR3 sequence: CSARRKGVNTEAFF. For the CDR3, the DNA is TGCAGTGCTAGACGGAAGGGGGTGAACACTGAAGCTTTCTTT.

This clonotype was counted many times. The chain employs TRBV30 and TRBJ1-6, with TRBD1 identical over 7 bases. Germline V CDR1 and CDR2: GTSNPN, SVGIG (reference sequence). The CDR3 is 12 residues long. The ends lost 7 bases at V and 9 bases at J; junction bases unmatched: 6. The DNA for the CDR3 is TGTGCCTCCGACAGGGAGACTTCACCCCTCCACTTT. This sequence encodes CASDRETSPLHF.

The chain carries TRBV11-2 and TRBJ2-7, with 13 bases that match TRBD2. The CDR3 length is 14 residues. Germline-derived CDR1 and CDR2 are SGHAT and FQNNGV. The junction had 8 bases not matched to a gene; V was cut back by 11 bases and J by 4 bases. CDR3 in amino acids: CAGALAGGPYEQYF. In DNA, the CDR3 is TGTGCCGGCGCACTAGCGGGGGGGCCTTACGAGCAGTACTTC.

This clonotype has just a few counts. In DNA, the CDR3 is TGTGCCAGCAGCCAGGGAGACGGCCCCCGGACTGAAGCTTTCTTT. Protein product: CASSQGDGPRTEAFF. J is TRBJ1-1 and V is TRBV4-2, with no clear D. This CDR3 contains 15 residues. The germline V gene encodes CDR1 LGHNA and CDR2 YNFKEQ. V lost 3 bases, J lost 5 bases, and 16 bases lay in between.

About this clonotype: One end of the junction is discordant with germline, which a read error may explain. This chain connects TRBV29-1 to TRBJ2-2, with TRBD1 identical over 8 bases. CDR3 length equals 13 residues. The germline V gene encodes CDR1 SQVTM and CDR2 ANQGSEA. The CDR3 DNA is TGCAGCGTTAAAGACAGGGGAGCCGGGGAGCTGTTTTTT. Translation: CSVKDRGAGELFF.

This clonotype has ten or more counts. The chain employs TRBV7-2 and TRBJ1-1, with D possibly being TRBD1 (5 bases). The germline V and J ends were trimmed by 6 bases and 4 bases, with 12 bases remaining between them. The CDR3 covers 13 residues. Per the germline V gene, CDR1 is SGHTA and CDR2 is FQGNSA. CDR3 sequence reads: CASSVGTPTEAFF. CDR3 DNA sequence: TGTGCCAGCAGTGTCGGGACCCCCACTGAAGCTTTCTTT.

This clonotype occurred a few times. This chain links TRBV4-1 with TRBJ2-2; TRBD1 matches at 8 bases. The CDR3 sequence is 16 residues long. Looked up from germline, CDR1 is MGHRA and CDR2 is YSYEKL. V was pared by 1 base and J by 6 bases, with 7 bases of the junction left unmatched. CDR3 loop: CASSQVSGGRSGELFF. CDR3 coding DNA: TGCGCCAGCAGCCAAGTCTCAGGGGGCCGGTCCGGGGAGCTGTTTTTT.

This clonotype has just a few counts. The genes are TRBV5-1 and TRBJ2-4; 7 positions agree with TRBD1. Germline CDR1 reads SGHRS; CDR2 reads YFSETQ. V was clipped by 4 bases and J by 6 bases; unmatched bases: 13. This CDR3 contains 16 residues. CDR3 protein: CASSQREQGFGNIQYF. The DNA for the CDR3 is TGCGCCAGCAGCCAAAGAGAACAGGGGTTTGGAAACATTCAGTACTTC.

This chain joins TRBV4-3 and TRBJ2-1, with 7 bases that match TRBD1. CDR1 is LGHNA and CDR2 is YSLEER in the germline V gene. J was trimmed by 8 bases and V by 4 bases; bases with no gene match: 5. This CDR3 contains 13 residues. The CDR3 here is CASSLGTVDEQFF. The DNA for the CDR3 is TGCGCCAGCAGCCTAGGGACAGTTGATGAGCAGTTCTTC.

The rearrangement uses TRBV12-3 or TRBV12-4 and TRBJ1-5; weak D call: TRBD1 (6 bases). The CDR3 extends over 14 amino acids. V was cut by 6 bases and J by 3 bases, with 12 bases left in between. The CDR3 DNA follows: TGTGCCAGCAGGGGCGGACAGTTCAATCAGCCCCAGCATTTT. Translation: CASRGGQFNQPQHF.

The chain has TRBV7-3 and TRBJ1-3; 8 bases are shared with TRBD1. The CDR3 sequence is 14 residues long. CDR1 SGHTA and CDR2 FQGTGA come from the germline V gene. V lost 2 bases to trimming and J lost 4 bases; unmatched junction nucleotides: 1. CDR3 sequence: CASSLGDRGNTIYF. The CDR3 nucleotides are TGTGCCAGCAGCTTAGGGGACAGGGGAAACACCATATATTTT.

This clonotype occurred a few times. The V gene is TRBV19, the J gene TRBJ1-5; no clear D gene. This CDR3 spans 14 amino acids. Deletions cut 3 bases from V and 6 bases from J, with 12 bases between. The V gene's germline CDR1 is LNHDA and CDR2 SQIVND (reference sequence). The CDR3 is CASSMEAGAQPQHF. Written as DNA, the CDR3 is TGTGCCAGTAGTATGGAAGCGGGTGCTCAGCCCCAGCATTTT.

This clonotype was picked up many times. The chain combines TRBV27 with TRBJ1-1; D call uncertain. CDR1 and CDR2 (germline): MNHEY, SMNVEV (reference sequence). With 4 bases removed from V and 0 bases from J, the gap between germline ends came to 9 bases. CDR3 length: 14 amino acids. The CDR3 protein is CASSYQAMNTEAFF. The CDR3 nucleotides are TGTGCCAGCAGTTATCAGGCAATGAACACTGAAGCTTTCTTT.